The rows below give T cell receptor beta chains drawn from one sample of a study of T cells in Graves' hyperthyroidism and ophthalmopathy. TCRdb re-called the multiplex PCR reads through MiXCR, storing one row per CDR3 protein. The sample shows approximately 100,000 distinct CDR3 sequences, about 50% of them seen only once. The specimen was blood. These receptors all stem from a man between 40 and 49 years old with Graves' hyperthyroidism. The CDR3 runs from the conserved cysteine through the conserved F or W. A D gene is named only where the DNA matches it firmly. Only some rows state a clone size, as once, few, many or a class for expanded clones.

d_gene	v_gene	j_gene	abundance	CDR3aa	CDR3nt
TRBD2	TRBV5-1	TRBJ2-1	many	CASSYIAGSNNEQFF	TGCGCCAGCAGCTATATAGCGGGATCAAACAATGAGCAGTTCTTC
TRBD1	TRBV20-1	TRBJ2-1	many	CSAPLPMAGGSNEQFF	TGCAGTGCTCCCCTCCCGATGGCAGGGGGATCCAATGAGCAGTTCTTC
-	TRBV19	TRBJ2-1	-	CVSGQGEAFNEQFF	TGTGTCAGTGGTCAGGGGGAGGCGTTCAATGAGCAGTTCTTC
-	TRBV29-1	TRBJ2-2	-	CSSDRGTVNTGELFF	TGCAGTTCCGATCGAGGTACGGTGAACACCGGGGAGCTGTTTTTT
TRBD1	TRBV7-2	TRBJ2-5	-	CASSLGQGGRTQYF	TGTGCCAGCAGCTTGGGACAGGGCGGCAGGACCCAGTACTTC
-	TRBV5-1	TRBJ2-7	-	CASSIRDRSYEQYF	TGCGCCAGCAGCATCCGGGACCGCTCCTACGAGCAGTACTTC
TRBD1	TRBV10-2	TRBJ2-3	-	CASSEGQGADQEDTQYF	TGCGCCAGCAGTGAGGGACAGGGGGCGGATCAGGAAGATACGCAGTATTTT
TRBD1	TRBV19	TRBJ1-2	many	CASRHIGTARGYTF	TGTGCCAGTAGGCATATCGGGACAGCCAGGGGCTACACCTTC
-	TRBV29-1	TRBJ2-1	-	CSVEDLSNEQSF	TGCAGCGTCGAAGATTTAAGCAATGAGCAGTCCTTC
-	TRBV20-1	TRBJ2-5	-	CSAKAGKGETQYF	TGCAGTGCTAAGGCAGGGAAGGGGGAGACCCAGTACTTC
-	TRBV5-1	TRBJ1-3	many	CASSLRPGPAGNTIYF	TGCGCCAGCAGCTTGCGTCCAGGGCCTGCTGGAAACACCATATATTTT
-	TRBV7-7	TRBJ2-3	-	CASSESTDTQYF	TGTGCCAGCAGTGAATCGACAGATACGCAGTATTTT
-	TRBV9	TRBJ1-6	-	CASSVLDGSPLPF	TGTGCCAGTAGCGTACTGGATGGTTCACCCCTCCCCTTT
TRBD1	TRBV7-2	TRBJ1-2	-	CASSFAGGVYTF	TGTGCCAGCAGCTTCGCAGGGGGGGTCTACACCTTC
-	TRBV25-1	TRBJ1-1	few	CASSDRIGYTEAFF	TGTGCCAGCAGTGACCGGATAGGGTACACTGAAGCTTTCTTT
TRBD1	TRBV5-1	TRBJ1-3	many	CASSLEGASGNTIYF	TGCGCCAGCAGCTTGGAGGGGGCTTCTGGAAACACCATATATTTT
TRBD2	TRBV29-1	TRBJ2-3	-	CSRTSGGSRTDTQYF	TGCAGCCGGACTAGCGGGGGGTCCCGCACAGATACGCAGTATTTT
TRBD1	TRBV7-9	TRBJ1-2	many	CASSLGGQGYGYTF	TGTGCCAGCAGCTTGGGGGGACAGGGATATGGCTACACCTTC
-	TRBV20-1	TRBJ1-5	-	CSARDGAAYEHF	TGCAGTGCTAGAGATGGGGCAGCCTACGAGCATTTT
-	TRBV20-1	TRBJ1-1	-	CSASLPEGTETFF	TGCAGTGCTAGTCTGCCAGAGGGGACTGAAACTTTCTTT
TRBD2	TRBV7-2	TRBJ2-1	-	CASSLVGGEYNEQFF	TGTGCCAGCAGCTTAGTGGGGGGGGAATACAATGAGCAGTTCTTC
-	TRBV7-3	TRBJ2-3	-	CASSLNHGLHTDTQYF	TGTGCCAGCAGCTTAAACCACGGGTTACACACAGATACGCAGTATTTT
TRBD1	TRBV10-3	TRBJ1-2	-	CAILQQGQVWGYTF	TGTGCCATCCTTCAGCAGGGACAGGTCTGGGGCTACACCTTC
-	TRBV18	TRBJ1-1	few	CASRSEVNTEAFF	TGTGCCAGCCGGTCGGAAGTGAACACTGAAGCTTTCTTT
-	TRBV7-2	TRBJ1-1	many	CASSLDRARARGTEAFF	TGTGCCAGCAGCTTAGACCGGGCCAGGGCCCGAGGCACTGAAGCTTTCTTT
TRBD2	TRBV9	TRBJ2-7	few	CASSQLAGGPGTEQYF	TGTGCCAGCAGCCAACTAGCGGGAGGGCCGGGGACCGAGCAGTACTTC
-	TRBV20-1	TRBJ2-2	-	CSGLSITSGELFF	TGCAGTGGCCTCTCAATAACTAGCGGGGAGCTGTTTTTT
-	TRBV20-1	TRBJ1-5	many	CSQQSVGNQPQHF	TGCAGTCAACAGTCGGTCGGCAATCAGCCCCAGCATTTT
TRBD2	TRBV2	TRBJ2-3	-	CASIQLAGGPMSDTQYF	TGTGCCAGCATTCAACTAGCGGGAGGGCCGATGTCAGATACGCAGTATTTT
TRBD1	TRBV10-3	TRBJ2-1	once	CAISRTGSFNEQFF	TGTGCCATCAGCCGGACAGGGTCGTTCAATGAGCAGTTCTTC
-	TRBV11-2	TRBJ2-6	many	CASSLGGGAGANVLTF	TGTGCCAGCAGCTTAGGTGGAGGGGCTGGGGCCAACGTCCTGACTTTC
-	TRBV6-5	TRBJ2-2	many	CASSYSIAGELFF	TGTGCCAGCAGTTACTCGATTGCCGGGGAGCTGTTTTTT
TRBD1	TRBV6-1	TRBJ1-2	-	CASSHRQGVLIYTF	TGTGCCAGCAGCCATAGACAGGGGGTCTTAATCTACACCTTC
-	TRBV29-1	TRBJ2-4	many	CSVDLGPLNIQYF	TGCAGCGTTGACTTGGGGCCTCTGAACATTCAGTACTTC
-	TRBV29-1	TRBJ1-4	once	CSVGGNEKLFF	TGCAGCGTTGGGGGCAATGAAAAACTGTTTTTT
-	TRBV24-1	TRBJ2-1	many	CATSDPYNEQFF	TGTGCCACCAGTGACCCATACAATGAGCAGTTCTTC
-	TRBV9	TRBJ2-3	-	CASSPLGAAQYF	TGTGCCAGCAGCCCCTTGGGGGCGGCGCAGTATTTT
-	TRBV4-1	TRBJ1-1	many	CASSQEGGMTTEAFF	TGCGCCAGCAGCCAAGAAGGGGGGATGACTACTGAAGCTTTCTTT
-	TRBV5-4	TRBJ1-3	many	CASSEPGLGGNTIYF	TGTGCCAGCAGCGAACCAGGGTTGGGTGGAAACACCATATATTTT
-	TRBV6-4	TRBJ2-3	-	CASGESVSTDAQYF	TGTGCCAGCGGTGAATCCGTTAGCACAGATGCGCAGTATTTT
TRBD2	TRBV10-3	TRBJ2-7	-	CAPSSATGLATYEQYF	TGTGCCCCCTCCAGTGCTACTGGACTAGCCACCTACGAGCAGTACTTC
-	TRBV7-2	TRBJ2-5	many	CASSLAKLLGTQYF	TGTGCCAGCAGCTTAGCAAAATTACTCGGGACCCAGTACTTC